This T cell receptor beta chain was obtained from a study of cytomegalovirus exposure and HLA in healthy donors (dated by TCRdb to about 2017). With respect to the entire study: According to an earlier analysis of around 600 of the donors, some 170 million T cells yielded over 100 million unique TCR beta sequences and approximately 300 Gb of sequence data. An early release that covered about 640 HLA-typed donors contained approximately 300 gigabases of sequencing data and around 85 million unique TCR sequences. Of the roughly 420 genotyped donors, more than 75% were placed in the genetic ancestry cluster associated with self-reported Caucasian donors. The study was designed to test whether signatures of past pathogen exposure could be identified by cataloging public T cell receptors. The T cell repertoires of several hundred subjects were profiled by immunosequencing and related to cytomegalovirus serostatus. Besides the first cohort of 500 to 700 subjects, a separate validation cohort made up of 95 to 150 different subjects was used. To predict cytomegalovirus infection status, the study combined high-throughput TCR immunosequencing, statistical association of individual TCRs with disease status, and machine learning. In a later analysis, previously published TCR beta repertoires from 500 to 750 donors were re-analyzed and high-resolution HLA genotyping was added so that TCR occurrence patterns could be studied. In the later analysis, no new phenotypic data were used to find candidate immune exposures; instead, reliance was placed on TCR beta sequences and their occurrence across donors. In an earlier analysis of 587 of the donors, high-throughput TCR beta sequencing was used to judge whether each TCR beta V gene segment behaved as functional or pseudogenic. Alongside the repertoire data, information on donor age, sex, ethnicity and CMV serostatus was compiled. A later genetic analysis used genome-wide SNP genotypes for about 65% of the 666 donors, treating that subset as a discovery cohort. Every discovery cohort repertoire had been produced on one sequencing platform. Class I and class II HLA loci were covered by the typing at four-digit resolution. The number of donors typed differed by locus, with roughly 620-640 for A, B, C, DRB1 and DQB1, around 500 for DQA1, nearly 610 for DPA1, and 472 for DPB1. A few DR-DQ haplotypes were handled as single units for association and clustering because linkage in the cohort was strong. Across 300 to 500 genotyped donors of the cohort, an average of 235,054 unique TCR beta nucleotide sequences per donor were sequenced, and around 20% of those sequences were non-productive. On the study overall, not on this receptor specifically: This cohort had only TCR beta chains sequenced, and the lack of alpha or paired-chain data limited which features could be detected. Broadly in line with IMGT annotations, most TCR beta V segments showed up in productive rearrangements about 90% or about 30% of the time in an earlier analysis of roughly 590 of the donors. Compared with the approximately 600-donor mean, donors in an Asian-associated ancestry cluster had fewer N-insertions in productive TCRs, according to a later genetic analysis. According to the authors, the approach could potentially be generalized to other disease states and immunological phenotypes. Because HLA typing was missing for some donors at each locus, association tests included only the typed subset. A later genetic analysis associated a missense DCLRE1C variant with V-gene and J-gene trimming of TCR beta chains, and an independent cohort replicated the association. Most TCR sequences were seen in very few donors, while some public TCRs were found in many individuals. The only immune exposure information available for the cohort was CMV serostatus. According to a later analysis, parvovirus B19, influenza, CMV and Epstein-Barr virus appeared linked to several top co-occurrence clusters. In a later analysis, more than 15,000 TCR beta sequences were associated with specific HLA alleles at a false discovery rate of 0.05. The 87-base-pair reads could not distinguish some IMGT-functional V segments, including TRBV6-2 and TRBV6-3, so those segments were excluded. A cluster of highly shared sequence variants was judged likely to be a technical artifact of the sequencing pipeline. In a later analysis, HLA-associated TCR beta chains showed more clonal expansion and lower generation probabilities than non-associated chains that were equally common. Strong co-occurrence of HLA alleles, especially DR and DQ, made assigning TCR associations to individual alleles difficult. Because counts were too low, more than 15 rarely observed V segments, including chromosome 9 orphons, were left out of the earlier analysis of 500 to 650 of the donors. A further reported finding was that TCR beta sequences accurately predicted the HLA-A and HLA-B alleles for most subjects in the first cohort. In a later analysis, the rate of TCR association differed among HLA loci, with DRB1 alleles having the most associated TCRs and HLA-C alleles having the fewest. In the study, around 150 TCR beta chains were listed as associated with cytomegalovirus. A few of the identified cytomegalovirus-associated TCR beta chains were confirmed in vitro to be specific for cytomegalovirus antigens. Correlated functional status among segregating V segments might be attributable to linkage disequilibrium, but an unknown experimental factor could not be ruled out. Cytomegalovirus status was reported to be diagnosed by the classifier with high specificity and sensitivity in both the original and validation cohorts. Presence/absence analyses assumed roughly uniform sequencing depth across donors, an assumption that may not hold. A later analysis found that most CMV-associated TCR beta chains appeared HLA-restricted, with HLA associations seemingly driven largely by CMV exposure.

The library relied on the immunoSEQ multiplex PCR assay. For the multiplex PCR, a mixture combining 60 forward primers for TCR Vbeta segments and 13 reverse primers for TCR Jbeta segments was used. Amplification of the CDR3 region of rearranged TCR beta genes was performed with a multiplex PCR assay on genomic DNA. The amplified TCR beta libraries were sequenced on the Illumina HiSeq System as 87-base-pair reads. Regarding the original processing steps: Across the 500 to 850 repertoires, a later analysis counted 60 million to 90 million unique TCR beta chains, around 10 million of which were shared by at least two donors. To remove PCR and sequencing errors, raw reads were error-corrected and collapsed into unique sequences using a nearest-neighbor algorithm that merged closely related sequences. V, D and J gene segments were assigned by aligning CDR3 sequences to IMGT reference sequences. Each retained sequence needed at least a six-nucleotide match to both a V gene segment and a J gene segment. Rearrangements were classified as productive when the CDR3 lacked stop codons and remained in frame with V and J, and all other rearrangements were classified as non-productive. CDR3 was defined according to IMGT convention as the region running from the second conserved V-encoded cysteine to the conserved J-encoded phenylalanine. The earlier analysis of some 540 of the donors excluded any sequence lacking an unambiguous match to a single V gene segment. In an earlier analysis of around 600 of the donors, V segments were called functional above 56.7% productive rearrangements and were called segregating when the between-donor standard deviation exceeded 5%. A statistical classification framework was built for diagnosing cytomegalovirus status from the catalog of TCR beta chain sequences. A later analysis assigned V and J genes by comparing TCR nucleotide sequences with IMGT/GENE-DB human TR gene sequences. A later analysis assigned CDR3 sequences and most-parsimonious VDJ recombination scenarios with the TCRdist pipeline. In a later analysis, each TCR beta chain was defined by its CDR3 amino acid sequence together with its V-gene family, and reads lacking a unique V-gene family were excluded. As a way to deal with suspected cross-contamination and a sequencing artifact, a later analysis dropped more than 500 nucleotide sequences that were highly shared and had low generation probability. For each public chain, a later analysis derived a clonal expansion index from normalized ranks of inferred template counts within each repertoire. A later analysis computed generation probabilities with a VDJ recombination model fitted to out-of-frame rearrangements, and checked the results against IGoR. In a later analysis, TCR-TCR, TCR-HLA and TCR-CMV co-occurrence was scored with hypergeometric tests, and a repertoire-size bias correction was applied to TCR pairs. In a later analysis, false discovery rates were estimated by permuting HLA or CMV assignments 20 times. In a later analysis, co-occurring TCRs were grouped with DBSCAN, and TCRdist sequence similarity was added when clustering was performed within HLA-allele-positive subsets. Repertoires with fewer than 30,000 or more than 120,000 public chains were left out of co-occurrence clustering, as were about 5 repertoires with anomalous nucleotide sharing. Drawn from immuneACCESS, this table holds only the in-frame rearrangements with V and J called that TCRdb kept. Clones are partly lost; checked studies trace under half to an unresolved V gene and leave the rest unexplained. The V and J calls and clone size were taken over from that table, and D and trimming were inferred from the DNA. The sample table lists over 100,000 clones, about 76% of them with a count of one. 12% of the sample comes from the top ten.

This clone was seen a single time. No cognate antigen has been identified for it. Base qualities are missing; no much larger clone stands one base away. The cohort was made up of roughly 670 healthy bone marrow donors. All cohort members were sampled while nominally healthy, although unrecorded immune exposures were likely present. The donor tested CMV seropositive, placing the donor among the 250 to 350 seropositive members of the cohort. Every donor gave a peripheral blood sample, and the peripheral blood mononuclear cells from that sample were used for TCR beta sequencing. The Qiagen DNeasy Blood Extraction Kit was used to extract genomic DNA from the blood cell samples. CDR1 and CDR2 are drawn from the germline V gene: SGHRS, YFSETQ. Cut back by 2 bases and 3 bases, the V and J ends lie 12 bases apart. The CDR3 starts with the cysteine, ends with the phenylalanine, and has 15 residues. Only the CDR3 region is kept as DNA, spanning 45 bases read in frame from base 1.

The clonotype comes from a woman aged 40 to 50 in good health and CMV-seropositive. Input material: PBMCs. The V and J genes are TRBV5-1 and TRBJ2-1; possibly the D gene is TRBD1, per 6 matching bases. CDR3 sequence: CASSFYGQNYNEQFF. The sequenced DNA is TGCGCCAGCAGCTTTTATGGACAGAACTACAATGAGCAGTTCTTC.